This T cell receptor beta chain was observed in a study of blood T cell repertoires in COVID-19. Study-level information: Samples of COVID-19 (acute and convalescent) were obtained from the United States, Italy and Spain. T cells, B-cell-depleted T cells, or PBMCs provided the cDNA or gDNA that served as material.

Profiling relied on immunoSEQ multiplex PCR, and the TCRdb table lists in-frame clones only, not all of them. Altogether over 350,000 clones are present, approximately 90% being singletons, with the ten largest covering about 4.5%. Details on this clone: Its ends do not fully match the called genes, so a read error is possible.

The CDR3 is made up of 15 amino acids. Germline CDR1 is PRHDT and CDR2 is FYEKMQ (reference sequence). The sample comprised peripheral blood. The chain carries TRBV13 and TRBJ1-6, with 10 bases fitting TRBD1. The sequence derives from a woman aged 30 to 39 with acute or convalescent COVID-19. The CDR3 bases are TGTGCCAGCAGATTAGGGACAGGGGATAATTCACCCCTCCACTTT. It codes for CASRLGTGDNSPLHF.